What follows are 4 T cell receptor beta chains derived from one specimen sequenced in a study of cytomegalovirus exposure and HLA in healthy donors. 60 Vbeta and 13 Jbeta primers were used in PCR. The data were produced by immunoSEQ multiplex PCR, yet TCRdb's version contains in-frame clones alone and is incomplete. This sample has about 170,000 clones, with 73% found just once. Material: PBMCs. The receptors come from a woman aged 18-30 years in good health and CMV-seropositive.

This clone was detected only a few times. The chain joins TRBV5-1 to TRBJ2-3; possibly TRBD2 for D (6 bases). The ends were cut back, 4 bases at V and 4 bases at J, with 10 bases in the middle. Germline V gene data show CDR1 as SGHRS and CDR2 as YFSETQ. This CDR3 is 13 amino acids long. The CDR3 sequence is CASSGRGSDTQYF. CDR3 in DNA: TGCGCCAGCAGCGGGCGGGGATCAGATACGCAGTATTTT.

Comment on this clone: One end of the junction is discordant with germline, which a read error may explain. The CDR3 DNA reads TGTTCCAGCAGCTCCGGGGGTATCGACACCATATATTTT. This gives the protein CSSSSGGIDTIYF. The J gene is TRBJ1-3, the V gene TRBV7-9; D possibly corresponds to TRBD1 (5 bases). The CDR3 totals 13 residues. Germline loops: CDR1 SEHNR, CDR2 FQNEAQ (reference sequence).

CDR3 in amino acids: CASSFLGTGDHEQYF. The CDR3 nucleotides are TGCGCCAGCAGCTTCCTCGGGACAGGGGACCACGAGCAGTACTTC. V is TRBV5-1 and J is TRBJ2-5, with 10 bases aligning to TRBD1. The tail of the sequence fits TRBJ2-7 better, so the J call may be wrong. The CDR3 runs 15 residues. Germline V gives CDR1 SGHRS, CDR2 YFSETQ.

The rearrangement uses TRBV15 and TRBJ2-1, with TRBD1 identical over 9 bases. Germline CDR1 LNHNV, CDR2 YYDKDF (reference sequence). Trimming took 1 base from V and 8 from J; bases not matched to a gene: 6. This CDR3 is built from 15 residues. As DNA, the CDR3 is TGTGCCACCAGCAGAGCCGGGACAGGGCTCCATGAGCAGTTCTTC. It translates to CATSRAGTGLHEQFF.